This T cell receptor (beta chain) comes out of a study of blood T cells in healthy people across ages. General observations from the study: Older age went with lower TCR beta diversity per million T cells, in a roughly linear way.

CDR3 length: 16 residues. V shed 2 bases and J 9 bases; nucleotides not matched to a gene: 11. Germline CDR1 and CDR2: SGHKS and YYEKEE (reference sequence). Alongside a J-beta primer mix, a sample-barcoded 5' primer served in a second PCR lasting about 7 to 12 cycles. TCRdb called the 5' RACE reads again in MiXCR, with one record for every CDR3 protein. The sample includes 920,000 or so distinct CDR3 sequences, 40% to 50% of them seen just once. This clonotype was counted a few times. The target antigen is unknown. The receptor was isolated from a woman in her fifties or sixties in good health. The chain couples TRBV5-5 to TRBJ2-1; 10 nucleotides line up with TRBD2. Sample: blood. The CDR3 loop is CASSLLAGQSIGEQFF. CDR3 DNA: TGTGCCAGCAGCTTACTAGCGGGACAGAGTATAGGTGAGCAGTTCTTC.